The 2 T cell receptor beta chains below come from one sample, sequenced in a study of T cells in Graves' hyperthyroidism and ophthalmopathy. Amplification of TCR beta CDR3 regions was performed using RNA transcripts as template. The study used the HTBI primer set for a first-round RT-PCR of the TCR CDR3. A single record per CDR3 protein comes from TCRdb applying MiXCR to the multiplex PCR reads. The sample carries hundreds of thousands of distinct CDR3 sequences, 15% to 19% recorded once. The sample was blood. These TCRs come from a woman between 18 and 29 years old with Graves' hyperthyroidism.

The J gene is TRBJ2-5, the V gene TRBV27; 14 bases match TRBD2. Losses at the gene ends were 6 bases for V and 10 bases for J; bases not matched to a gene: 7. The CDR3 is 14 amino acids. Germline lookup yields CDR1 MNHEY and CDR2 SMNVEV (reference sequence). This CDR3 reads CASSPGLAGVVQYF. Here the CDR3 DNA reads TGTGCCAGCAGCCCGGGACTAGCGGGAGTAGTCCAGTACTTC.

This clonotype was recorded at least ten times. V and J are TRBV7-9 and TRBJ2-2, with 7 bases identical to TRBD1. Germline V lookup: CDR1 SEHNR, CDR2 FQNEAQ (reference sequence). V lost 5 bases and J lost 3; bases outside the gene matches: 9. The CDR3 sequence is 16 residues long. The CDR3 sequence: CASSNRQGHDTGELFF. Written as DNA, the CDR3 is TGTGCCAGCAGCAATCGACAGGGACACGACACCGGGGAGCTGTTTTTT. Full variable domain (missing parts from reference TRBV7-9 and TRBJ2-2): DTGVSQNPRHKITKRGQNVTFRCDPISEHNRLYWYRQTLGQGPEFLTYFQNEAQLEKSRLLSDRFSAERPKGSFSTLEIQRTEQGDSAMYLCASSNRQGHDTGELFFGEGSRLTVL.